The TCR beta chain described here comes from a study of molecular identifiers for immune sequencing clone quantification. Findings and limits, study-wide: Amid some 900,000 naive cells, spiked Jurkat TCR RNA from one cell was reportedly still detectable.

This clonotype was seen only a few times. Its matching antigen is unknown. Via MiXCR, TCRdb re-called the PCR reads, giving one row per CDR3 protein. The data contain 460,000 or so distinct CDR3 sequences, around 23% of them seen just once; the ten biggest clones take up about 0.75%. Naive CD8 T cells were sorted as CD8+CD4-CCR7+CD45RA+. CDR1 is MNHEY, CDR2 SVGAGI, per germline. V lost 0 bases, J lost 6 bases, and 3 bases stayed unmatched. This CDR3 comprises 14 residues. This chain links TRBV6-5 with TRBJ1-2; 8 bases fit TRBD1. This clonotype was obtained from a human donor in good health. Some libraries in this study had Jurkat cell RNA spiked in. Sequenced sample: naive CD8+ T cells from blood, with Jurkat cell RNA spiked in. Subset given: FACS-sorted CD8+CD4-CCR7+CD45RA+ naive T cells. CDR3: CASSYSMGQDGYTF. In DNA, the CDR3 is TGTGCCAGCAGTTACTCGATGGGACAGGATGGCTACACCTTC.